This TCR beta chain was sequenced in a study of blood T cell repertoires in COVID-19. Study background: In each case, the material was cDNA or gDNA derived from T cells, B-cell-depleted T cells, or PBMCs.

Germline V CDR1 and CDR2: MNHEY, SVGEGT. V was pared by 2 bases and J by 5 bases, with 13 bases between. CDR3 length: 15 residues. Sequencing used immunoSEQ multiplex PCR; TCRdb keeps in-frame clones, though not all of them. The sample yields 52,000 or so clones, 90% seen once. Sequencing was performed on peripheral blood. The rearrangement uses TRBV6-2 or TRBV6-3 and TRBJ2-1; D perhaps matches TRBD2 (5 bases). The TCR was taken from a woman aged 80 or over with acute or convalescent COVID-19. The CDR3 DNA follows: TGTGCCAGCAGTTACGATCCTAGCAGACACAATGAGCAGTTCTTC. Translation: CASSYDPSRHNEQFF.